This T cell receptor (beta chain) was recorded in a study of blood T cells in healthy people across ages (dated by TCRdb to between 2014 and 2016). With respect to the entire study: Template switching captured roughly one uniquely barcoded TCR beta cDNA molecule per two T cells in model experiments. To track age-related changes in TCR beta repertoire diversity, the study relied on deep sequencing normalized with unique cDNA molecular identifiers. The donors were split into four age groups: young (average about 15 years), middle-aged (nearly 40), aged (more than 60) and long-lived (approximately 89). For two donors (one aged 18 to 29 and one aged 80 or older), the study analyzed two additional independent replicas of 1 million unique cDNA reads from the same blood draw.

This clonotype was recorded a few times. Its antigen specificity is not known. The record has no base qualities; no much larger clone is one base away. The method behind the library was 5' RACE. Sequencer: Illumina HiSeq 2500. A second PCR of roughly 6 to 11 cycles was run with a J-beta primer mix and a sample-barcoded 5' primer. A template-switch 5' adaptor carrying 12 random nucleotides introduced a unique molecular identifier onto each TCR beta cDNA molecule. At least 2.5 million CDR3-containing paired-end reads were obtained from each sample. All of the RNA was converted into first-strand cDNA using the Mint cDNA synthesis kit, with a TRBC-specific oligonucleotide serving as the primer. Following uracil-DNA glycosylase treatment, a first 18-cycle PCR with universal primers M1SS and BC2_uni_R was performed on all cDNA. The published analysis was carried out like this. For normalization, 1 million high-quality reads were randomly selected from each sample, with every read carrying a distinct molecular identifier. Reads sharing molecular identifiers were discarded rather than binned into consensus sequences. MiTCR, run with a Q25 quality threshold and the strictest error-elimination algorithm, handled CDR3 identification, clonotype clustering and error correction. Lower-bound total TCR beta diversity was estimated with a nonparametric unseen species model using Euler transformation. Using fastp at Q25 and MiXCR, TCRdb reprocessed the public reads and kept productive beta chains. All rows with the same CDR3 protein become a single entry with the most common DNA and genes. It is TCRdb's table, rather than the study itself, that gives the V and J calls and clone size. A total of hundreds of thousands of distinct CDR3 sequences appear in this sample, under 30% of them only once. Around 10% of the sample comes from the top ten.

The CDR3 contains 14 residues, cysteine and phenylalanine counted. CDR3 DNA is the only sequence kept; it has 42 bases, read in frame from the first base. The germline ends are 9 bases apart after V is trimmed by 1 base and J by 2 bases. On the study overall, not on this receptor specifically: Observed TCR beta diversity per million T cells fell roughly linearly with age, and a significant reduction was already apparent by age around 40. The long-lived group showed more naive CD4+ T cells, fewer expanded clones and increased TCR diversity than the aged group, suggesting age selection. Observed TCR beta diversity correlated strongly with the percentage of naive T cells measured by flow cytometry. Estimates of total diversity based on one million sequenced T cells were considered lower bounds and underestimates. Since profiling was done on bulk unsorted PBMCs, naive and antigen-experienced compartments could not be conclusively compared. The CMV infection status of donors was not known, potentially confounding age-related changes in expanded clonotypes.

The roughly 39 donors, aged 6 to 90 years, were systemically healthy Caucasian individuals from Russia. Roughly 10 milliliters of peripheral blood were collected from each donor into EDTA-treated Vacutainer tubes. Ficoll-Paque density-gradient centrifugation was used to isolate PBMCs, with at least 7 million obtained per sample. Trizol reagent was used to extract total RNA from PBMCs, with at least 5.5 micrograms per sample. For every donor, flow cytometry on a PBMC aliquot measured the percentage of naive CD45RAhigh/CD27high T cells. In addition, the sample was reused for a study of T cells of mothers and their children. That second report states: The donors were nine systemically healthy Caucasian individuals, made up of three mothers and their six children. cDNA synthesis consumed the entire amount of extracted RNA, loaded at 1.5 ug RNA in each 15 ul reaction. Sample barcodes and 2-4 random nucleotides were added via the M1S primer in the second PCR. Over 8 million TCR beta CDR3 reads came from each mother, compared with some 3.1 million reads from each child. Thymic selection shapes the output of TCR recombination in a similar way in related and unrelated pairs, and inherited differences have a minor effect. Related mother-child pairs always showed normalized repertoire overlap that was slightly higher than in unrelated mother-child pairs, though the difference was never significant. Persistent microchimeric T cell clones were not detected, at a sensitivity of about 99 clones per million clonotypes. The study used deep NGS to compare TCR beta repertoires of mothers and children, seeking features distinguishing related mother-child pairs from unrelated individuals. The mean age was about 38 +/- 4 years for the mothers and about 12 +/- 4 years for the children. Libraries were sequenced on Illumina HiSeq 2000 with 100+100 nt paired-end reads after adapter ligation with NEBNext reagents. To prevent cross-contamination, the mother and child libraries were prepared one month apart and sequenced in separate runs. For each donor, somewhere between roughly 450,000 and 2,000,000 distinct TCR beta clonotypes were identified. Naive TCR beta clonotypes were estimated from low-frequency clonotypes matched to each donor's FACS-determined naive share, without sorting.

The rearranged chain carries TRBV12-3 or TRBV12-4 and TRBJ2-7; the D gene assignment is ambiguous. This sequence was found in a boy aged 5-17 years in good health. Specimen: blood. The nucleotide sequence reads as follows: TGTGCCAGCAGTTTAGACAGACTTCCCTACGAGCAGTACTTC. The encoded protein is CASSLDRLPYEQYF.